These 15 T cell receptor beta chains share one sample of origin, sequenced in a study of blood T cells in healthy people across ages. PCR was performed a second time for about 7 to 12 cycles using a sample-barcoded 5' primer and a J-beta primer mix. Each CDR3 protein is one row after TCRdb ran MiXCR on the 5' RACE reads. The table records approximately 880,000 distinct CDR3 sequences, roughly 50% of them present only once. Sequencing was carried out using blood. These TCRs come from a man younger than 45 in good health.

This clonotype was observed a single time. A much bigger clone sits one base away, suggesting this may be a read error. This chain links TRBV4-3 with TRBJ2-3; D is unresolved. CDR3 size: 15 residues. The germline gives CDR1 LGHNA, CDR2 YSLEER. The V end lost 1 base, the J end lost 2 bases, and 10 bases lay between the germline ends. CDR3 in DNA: TGCGCCAGCAGCCAAGGTGACTTACCCACAGATACGCAGTATTTT. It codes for CASSQGDLPTDTQYF.

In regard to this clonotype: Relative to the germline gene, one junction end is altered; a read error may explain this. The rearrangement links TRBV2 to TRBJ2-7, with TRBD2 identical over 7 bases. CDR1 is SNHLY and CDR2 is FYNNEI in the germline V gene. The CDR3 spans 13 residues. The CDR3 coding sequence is TGTGCCAGCAAAACGGGGGGTGGGAATGAGCGGTACTTC. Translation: CASKTGGGNERYF.

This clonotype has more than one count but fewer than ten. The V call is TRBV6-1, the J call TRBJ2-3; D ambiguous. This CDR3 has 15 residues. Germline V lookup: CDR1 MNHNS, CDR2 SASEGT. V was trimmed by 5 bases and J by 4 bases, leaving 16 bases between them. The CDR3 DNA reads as TGTGCCAGCAGTCTCCCTTTATCGAACGCAGATACGCAGTATTTT. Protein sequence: CASSLPLSNADTQYF.

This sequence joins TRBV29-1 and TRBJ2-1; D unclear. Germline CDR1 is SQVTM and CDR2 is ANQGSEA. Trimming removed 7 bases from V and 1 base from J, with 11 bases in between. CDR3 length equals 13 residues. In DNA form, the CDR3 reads TGCAGCGCCCCTGCGGCTTCCTACAATGAGCAGTTCTTC. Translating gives CSAPAASYNEQFF.

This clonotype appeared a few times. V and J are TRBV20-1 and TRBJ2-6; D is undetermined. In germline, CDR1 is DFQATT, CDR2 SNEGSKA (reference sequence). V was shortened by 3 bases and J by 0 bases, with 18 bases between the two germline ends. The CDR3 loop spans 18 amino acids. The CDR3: CSASEVASSASGANVLTF. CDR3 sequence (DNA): TGCAGTGCTAGTGAGGTAGCTTCTTCTGCCTCTGGGGCCAACGTCCTGACTTTC.

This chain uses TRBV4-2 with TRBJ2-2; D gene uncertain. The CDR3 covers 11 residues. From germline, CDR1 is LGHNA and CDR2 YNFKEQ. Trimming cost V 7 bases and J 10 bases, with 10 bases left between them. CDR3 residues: CASNQSEELFF. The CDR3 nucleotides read TGTGCCAGCAACCAGTCCGAGGAGCTGTTTTTT.

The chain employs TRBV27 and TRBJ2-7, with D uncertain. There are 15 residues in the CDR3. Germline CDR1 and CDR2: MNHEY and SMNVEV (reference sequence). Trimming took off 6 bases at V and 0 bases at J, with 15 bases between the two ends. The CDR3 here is CASSLIGDNSYEQYF. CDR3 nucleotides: TGTGCCAGCAGCCTCATTGGCGACAACTCCTACGAGCAGTACTTC.

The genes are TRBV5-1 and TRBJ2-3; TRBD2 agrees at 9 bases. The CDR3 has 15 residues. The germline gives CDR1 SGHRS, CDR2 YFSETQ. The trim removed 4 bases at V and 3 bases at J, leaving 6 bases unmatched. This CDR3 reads CASSERGADTDTQYF. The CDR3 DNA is TGCGCCAGCAGCGAGCGGGGGGCCGATACAGATACGCAGTATTTT.

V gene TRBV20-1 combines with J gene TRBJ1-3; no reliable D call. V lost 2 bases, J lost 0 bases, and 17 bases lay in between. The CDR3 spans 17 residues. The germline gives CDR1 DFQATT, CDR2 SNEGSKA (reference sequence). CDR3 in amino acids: CSARRRSKTYSGNTIYF. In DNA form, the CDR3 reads TGCAGTGCTAGACGCAGGAGCAAAACCTACTCTGGAAACACCATATATTTT.

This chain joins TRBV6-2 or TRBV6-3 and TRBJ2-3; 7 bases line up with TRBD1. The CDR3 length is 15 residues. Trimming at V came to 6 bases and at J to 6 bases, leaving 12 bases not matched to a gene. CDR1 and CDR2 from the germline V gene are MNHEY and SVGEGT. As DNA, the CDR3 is TGTGCCAGCAGCCCGTTTGACAGGGAGTCCGATACGCAGTATTTT. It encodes CASSPFDRESDTQYF.

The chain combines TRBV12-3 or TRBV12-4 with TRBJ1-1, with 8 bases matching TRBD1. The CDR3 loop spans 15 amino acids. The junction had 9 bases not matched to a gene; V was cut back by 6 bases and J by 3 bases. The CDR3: CASRLQGDLHTEAFF. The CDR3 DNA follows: TGTGCCAGCAGGTTACAGGGGGATTTACACACTGAAGCTTTCTTT.

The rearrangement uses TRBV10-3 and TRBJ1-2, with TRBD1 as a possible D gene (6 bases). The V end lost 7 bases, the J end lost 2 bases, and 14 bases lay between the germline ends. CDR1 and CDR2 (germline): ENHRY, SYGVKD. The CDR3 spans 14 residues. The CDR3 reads CAINPTGQNYGYTF. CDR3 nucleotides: TGTGCCATCAACCCGACAGGACAGAACTATGGCTACACCTTC.

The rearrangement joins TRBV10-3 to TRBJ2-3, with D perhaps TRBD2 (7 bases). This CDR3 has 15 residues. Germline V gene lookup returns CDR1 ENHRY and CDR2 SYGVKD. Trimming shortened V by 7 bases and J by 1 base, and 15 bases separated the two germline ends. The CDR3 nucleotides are TGTGCCATCACCGTGGGGGGGGCCGGCACAGATACGCAGTATTTT. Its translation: CAITVGGAGTDTQYF.

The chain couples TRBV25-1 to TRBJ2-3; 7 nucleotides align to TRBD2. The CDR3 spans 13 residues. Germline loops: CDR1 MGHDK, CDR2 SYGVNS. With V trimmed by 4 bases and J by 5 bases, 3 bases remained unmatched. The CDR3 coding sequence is TGTGCCAGCAGTGTGGGGGGGGAAGATACGCAGTATTTT. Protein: CASSVGGEDTQYF. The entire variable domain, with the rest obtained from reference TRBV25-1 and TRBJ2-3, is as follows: EADIYQTPRYLVIGTGKKITLECSQTMGHDKMYWYQQDPGMELHLIHYSYGVNSTEKGDLSSESTVSRIRTEHFPLTLESARPSHTSQYLCASSVGGEDTQYFGPGTRLTVL.

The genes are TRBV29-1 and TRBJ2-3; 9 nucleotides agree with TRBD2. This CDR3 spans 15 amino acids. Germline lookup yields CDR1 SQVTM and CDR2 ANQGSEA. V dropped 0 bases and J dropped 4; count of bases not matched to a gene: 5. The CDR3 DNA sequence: TGCAGCGTTGAAGATCTGGCGGGAGGGTCAGATACGCAGTATTTT. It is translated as CSVEDLAGGSDTQYF.